Only a few counts were recorded for the clone carrying this T cell receptor (beta chain). The junction departs from the called germline gene at one end, perhaps through a read error. This entry belongs to a study of tumor-infiltrating lymphocytes in primary liver carcinoma. The roughly 17-31 mg bulk tissue piece was not sorted before simultaneous RNA and DNA extraction. Separate regions, five per tumor, were sampled. Per germline, CDR1 SGHAT and CDR2 FQDESV (reference sequence). There are 15 residues in the CDR3. Total RNA (roughly 0.45 ug) served as template for TCR beta cDNA synthesis primed by a constant-region primer. ARM-PCR was slightly modified, and three nested multiplex PCR rounds with it gave rise to the TCR beta libraries. TRBV1-TRBV30 forward and Cbeta reverse primers drove the first two roughly 10-cycle rounds. TCRdb reprocessed the multiplex PCR reads with MiXCR, giving one entry per CDR3 protein. The sample consists of about 78,000 distinct CDR3 sequences, about two thirds of them appearing once.

Input material: liver tumor tissue from sampling region 4. Subset defined: tumor region T4, right-lateral pole. The receptor was derived from a woman aged 55-69 years with primary liver carcinoma and hepatitis B virus infection. This chain uses TRBV11-1 with TRBJ2-5; TRBD2 is a possible D gene (6 bases). The CDR3 region is CASSTRLGREENQYF. CDR3 sequence (DNA): TGTGCCAGCAGCACCCGACTAGGGAGAGAAGAGAACCAGTACTTC. The complete variable domain, with remaining parts taken from reference TRBV11-1 and TRBJ2-5, reads EAEVAQSPRYKITEKSQAVAFWCDPISGHATLYWYRQILGQGPELLVQFQDESVVDDSQLPKDRFSAERLKGVDSTLKIQPAELGDSAMYLCASSTRLGREENQYFGPGTRLLVL.